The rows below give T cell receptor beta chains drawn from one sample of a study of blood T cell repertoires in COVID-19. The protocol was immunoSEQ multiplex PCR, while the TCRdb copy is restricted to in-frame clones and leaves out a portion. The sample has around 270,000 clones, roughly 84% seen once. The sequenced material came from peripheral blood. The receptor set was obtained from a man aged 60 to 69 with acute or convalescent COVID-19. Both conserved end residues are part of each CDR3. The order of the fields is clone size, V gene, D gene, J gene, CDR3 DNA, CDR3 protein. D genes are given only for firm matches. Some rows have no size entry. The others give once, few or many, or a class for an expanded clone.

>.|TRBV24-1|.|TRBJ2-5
TGTGCCACCAGTGAAGGGACACAAGAGACCCAGTACTTC
CATSEGTQETQYF
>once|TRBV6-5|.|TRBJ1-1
TGTGCCAGCAGTCCCTCCAGAAGTGAAGCTTTCTTT
CASSPSRSEAFF
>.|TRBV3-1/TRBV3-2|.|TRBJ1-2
TGTGCCAGCAGCCAAGAAGGACAGAACTATGGCTACACCTTC
CASSQEGQNYGYTF
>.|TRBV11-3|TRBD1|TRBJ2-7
TGTGCCAGCAGCAAGGGACAGTACGAGCAGTACTTC
CASSKGQYEQYF
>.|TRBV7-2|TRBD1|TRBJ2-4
TGTGCCAGCAGCTCGGGGCATATAACAGGGGAAGGGAACATTCAGTACTTC
CASSSGHITGEGNIQYF
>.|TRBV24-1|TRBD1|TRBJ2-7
TGTGCCACCCAAAGGACAGGGAGAACCTACGAGCAGTACTTC
CATQRTGRTYEQYF
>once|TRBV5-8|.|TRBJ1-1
TGTGCCAGCAGTGGTACAGGGCTGGGGACTGAAGCTTTCTTT
CASSGTGLGTEAFF
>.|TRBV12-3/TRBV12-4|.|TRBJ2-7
TGTGCCAGCAGCCCCGCCAGGGGTGCGCAGTACTTC
CASSPARGAQYF
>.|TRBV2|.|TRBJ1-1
TGTGCCAGCAGCCGCCAGGGGCCCAGGGGCACTGAAGCTTTCTTT
CASSRQGPRGTEAFF
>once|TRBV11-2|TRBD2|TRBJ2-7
TGTGCCAGCAGCTTGGGACTAGCGGGAGCCTACGAGCAGTACTTC
CASSLGLAGAYEQYF
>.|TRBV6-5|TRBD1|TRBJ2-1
TGTGCCAGCAGAAAGGACAGGGGACGGAATGAGCAGTTCTTC
CASRKDRGRNEQFF
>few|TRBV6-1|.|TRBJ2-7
TGTGCCAGCAGTCCCCTTGGCCCCGTCTACGAGCAGTACTTC
CASSPLGPVYEQYF
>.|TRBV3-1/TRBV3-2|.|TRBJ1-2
TGTGCCAGCAGCCAAGATAACAGGGCCTATGGCTACACCTTC
CASSQDNRAYGYTF
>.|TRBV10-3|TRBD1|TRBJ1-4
TGTGCCATCAGGGACAGGATAACTAATGAAAAACTGTTTTTT
CAIRDRITNEKLFF
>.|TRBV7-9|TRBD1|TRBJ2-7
TGTGCCAGCAGCTTCGACAGGGACGAGCAGTACTTC
CASSFDRDEQYF
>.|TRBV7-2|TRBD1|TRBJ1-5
TGTGCCAGCAGCCGGGGACAGCACAATCAGCCCCAGCATTTT
CASSRGQHNQPQHF
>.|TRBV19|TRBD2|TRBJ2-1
TGTGCCAGTAGTCCGGGACTAGCGGGAGACTATGAGCAGTTCTTC
CASSPGLAGDYEQFF
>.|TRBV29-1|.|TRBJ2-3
TGCAGCGTTCCGAGGTGGGGCCGGACAGATACGCAGTATTTT
CSVPRWGRTDTQYF